Shown below are 17 T cell receptor beta chains from a single sample sequenced in a study of blood T cell repertoires in COVID-19. The repertoire was sequenced with immunoSEQ multiplex PCR; TCRdb's copy has only in-frame clones and lacks some. The data hold about 250,000 clones, with 84% observed a single time. Sequencing was carried out using peripheral blood. The receptors here all came from a woman aged 35 to 49 who had recovered from COVID-19.

The chain links TRBV11-2 to TRBJ1-2, with D possibly TRBD1 on 6 matching bases. In germline, CDR1 is SGHAT, CDR2 FQNNGV. Trimming took 5 bases from V and 5 from J, leaving 24 bases between them. The CDR3 totals 17 residues. CDR3 residues: CASSNSRARTARYGYTF. The CDR3 DNA follows: TGTGCCAGCAGCAACTCTAGGGCCAGGACAGCCAGATATGGCTACACCTTC.

The V and J genes are TRBV4-1 and TRBJ1-4, with 9 bases matching TRBD1. Trimming at V came to 2 bases and at J to 4 bases, leaving 8 bases not matched to a gene. The CDR3 consists of 17 residues. Germline-derived CDR1 and CDR2 are MGHRA and YSYEKL. CDR3 residues: CASSQLFGQGSNEKLFF. The DNA of the CDR3 is TGCGCCAGCAGCCAACTCTTCGGACAGGGGAGTAATGAAAAACTGTTTTTT.

CDR3 bases: TGTGCCAGCAGCAAAGAAGGGGACAGGGGGCTGTCCCTCAATGAGCAGTTCTTC. This gives the protein CASSKEGDRGLSLNEQFF. The chain is built from TRBV21-1 and TRBJ2-1; TRBD1 is the table's D call and was not checked against the DNA. TRBV21-1 counts as a pseudogene. The CDR3 runs to 18 residues.

The table lists this clone with a count of one. This chain joins TRBV15 and TRBJ1-1; the match to TRBD1 covers 7 bases. The CDR3 loop spans 16 amino acids. Trimming cost V 0 bases and J 4 bases; bases outside gene matches: 8. Germline V gene sequence: CDR1 LNHNV, CDR2 YYDKDF (reference sequence). CDR3 sequence (DNA): TGTGCCACCAGCAGAGAAGACAGGGCTAGGGGCACTGAAGCTTTCTTT. Its protein product is CATSREDRARGTEAFF.

The CDR3, as DNA: TGTGCCAGCAGCCAAGCTCGAGGGAATTCACCCCTCCACTTT. It yields the protein CASSQARGNSPLHF. V usage is TRBV3-1 (or the pseudogene TRBV3-2) and J usage is TRBJ1-6; no reliable D call. Trimming left V 1 base short and J 7 bases short, with 8 bases between. CDR3 size: 14 residues. Germline V gene data show CDR1 as LGHDT and CDR2 as YNNKEL (reference sequence).

The rearrangement joins TRBV6-5 to TRBJ2-7; D is perhaps TRBD1 (5 bases). Germline V lookup: CDR1 MNHEY, CDR2 SVGAGI. V was shortened by 7 bases and J by 7 bases, with 17 bases between the two germline ends. The CDR3 runs to 13 residues. CDR3 DNA: TGTGCCAGCACCAGGACATTGGATAGGGAGCAGTACTTC. It translates to CASTRTLDREQYF.

This clone has only one observation. V gene TRBV10-1 combines with J gene TRBJ2-1; 8 bases line up with TRBD1. Looked up from germline, CDR1 is WNHNN and CDR2 is SYGVQD (reference sequence). V shed 3 bases and J 5 bases; nucleotides not matched to a gene: 9. CDR3 size: 16 residues. The CDR3 region has the DNA TGCGCCAGCAGTGACCCAGGGGGCGTAAGGAACAATGAGCAGTTCTTC. Its protein product is CASSDPGGVRNNEQFF.

V usage is TRBV10-3 and J usage is TRBJ2-7, with a possible D match to TRBD1 (5 bases). Germline V gives CDR1 ENHRY, CDR2 SYGVKD. V was trimmed by 2 bases and J by 2 bases, leaving 10 bases between them. The CDR3 sequence is 14 residues long. The CDR3 reads CAISEPGFPYEQYF. CDR3 coding DNA: TGTGCCATCAGTGAGCCAGGGTTTCCCTACGAGCAGTACTTC.

The sample holds a few counts of this clone. This chain connects TRBV5-1 to TRBJ1-4; D gene uncertain. Germline CDR1 SGHRS, CDR2 YFSETQ. V was shortened by 0 bases and J by 0 bases, with 3 bases between the two germline ends. This CDR3 has 14 amino acids. CDR3 nucleotides: TGCGCCAGCAGCTTGGGAGCAACTAATGAAAAACTGTTTTTT. Translating gives CASSLGATNEKLFF.

The chain combines TRBV29-1 with TRBJ1-1; D not resolved. The CDR3 totals 12 residues. The germline V and J ends were trimmed by 1 base and 5 bases, with 8 bases remaining between them. Germline CDR1 and CDR2: SQVTM and ANQGSEA. Written as DNA, the CDR3 is TGCAGCGTTGAAGGCGCCGTAACTGAAGCTTTCTTT. This translates into CSVEGAVTEAFF.

This clone was picked up one time. The chain links TRBV2 to TRBJ2-4; TRBD2 matches at 7 bases. Germline CDR1 SNHLY, CDR2 FYNNEI. The CDR3 sequence is 14 residues long. J lost 0 bases, V lost 11 bases, and 7 bases had no gene match. The CDR3 protein is CAGGEGGAKNIQYF. CDR3 in DNA: TGTGCCGGCGGGGAGGGAGGAGCCAAAAACATTCAGTACTTC.

The V gene is TRBV7-9, the J gene TRBJ1-1; D may be TRBD1 (5 bases). Germline V lookup: CDR1 SEHNR, CDR2 FQNEAQ (reference sequence). V shed 3 bases and J shed 4 bases, with 12 bases lying between them. The CDR3 totals 14 residues. The CDR3 region is CASSLKGIFTEAFF. In DNA form, the CDR3 reads TGTGCCAGCAGCTTGAAGGGGATCTTCACTGAAGCTTTCTTT.

In this sample, this clone turned up a few times. V gene TRBV27 combines with J gene TRBJ1-3; 8 bases match TRBD1. Germline V CDR1 and CDR2: MNHEY, SMNVEV (reference sequence). The CDR3 length is 14 residues. J gave up 8 bases and V 4 bases, and 7 bases lay outside the gene matches. CDR3 nucleotides: TGTGCCAGCAGTTCTAGAGCACAGGGGGACACCATATATTTT. Translated: CASSSRAQGDTIYF.

The chain couples TRBV18 to TRBJ1-2; D gene ambiguous. Trimming cost V 0 bases and J 1 base, with 18 bases left between them. The CDR3 is 18 residues long. Germline loops: CDR1 KGHSH, CDR2 LQKENI. In DNA form, the CDR3 reads TGTGCCAGCTCACCACCGGTCTCCATTGCGACTCATAACTATGGCTACACCTTC. Translation gives CASSPPVSIATHNYGYTF.

The chain is built from TRBV19 and TRBJ1-2; 7 bases are a match to TRBD1. V shed 5 bases, J shed 1 base, and the junction held 10 bases outside the gene matches. The CDR3 totals 16 residues. The germline V gene encodes CDR1 LNHDA and CDR2 SQIVND (reference sequence). The CDR3 loop is CASSLGRRQGNYGYTF. The CDR3 nucleotides read TGTGCCAGTAGTCTCGGAAGGAGACAGGGTAACTATGGCTACACCTTC.

This clone was seen only once. The CDR3 spells CASSQVDGDTDTQYF. The CDR3 bases are TGTGCCAGCAGCCAAGTAGACGGGGACACAGATACGCAGTATTTT. The chain has TRBV4-2 and TRBJ2-3, with D possibly being TRBD2 (5 bases). Germline lookup yields CDR1 LGHNA and CDR2 YNFKEQ. V shed 1 base and J shed 2 bases, with 10 bases lying between them. The CDR3 covers 15 residues.

This rearrangement joins TRBV28 to TRBJ1-2, with D perhaps TRBD1 (5 bases). V shed 3 bases and J shed 4 bases, with 9 bases lying between them. CDR3 length equals 13 residues. Per germline, CDR1 MDHEN and CDR2 SYDVKM. This CDR3 is CASSFGGAYGYTF. The CDR3 DNA sequence: TGTGCCAGCAGTTTCGGGGGAGCCTATGGCTACACCTTC.